This T cell receptor beta chain was retrieved from a study of T cells in localized non-small cell lung cancer. Libraries were prepared by immunoSEQ multiplex PCR; TCRdb keeps only in-frame clonotypes and omits some of them. Seen here are around 69,000 clones, 75% to 90% observed once, and the top ten hold nearly 2%. CDR3 size: 14 residues. CDR1 and CDR2 from the germline V gene are ENHRY and SYGVKD. V lost 6 bases to trimming and J lost 2 bases, with 11 bases between them. The rearrangement uses TRBV10-3 and TRBJ1-5; no clear D. The source was peripheral blood, collected before any cancer treatment. This sequence originates from a woman aged 35-75 years with stage I lung adenocarcinoma. CDR3 in DNA: TGTGCCATCAGCCCCGGCGCAGGCAATCAGCCCCAGCATTTT. The encoded protein is CAISPGAGNQPQHF.